The 27 T cell receptor beta chains below all came from one sample that was sequenced in a study of T cell responses to AZD1222 COVID-19 vaccine. Repertoires were generated with immunoSEQ multiplex PCR, while TCRdb's copy carries only in-frame clones and drops some. The data contain about 180,000 clones, about 91% of them singletons. Specimen: peripheral blood, collected on day 0 of AZD1222 vaccination. The receptors originated from an adult in good health.

The chain carries TRBV7-9 and TRBJ2-7; perhaps D is TRBD1 or TRBD2 (5 bases each). This CDR3 has 19 amino acids. Trimming removed 5 bases at V and 2 bases at J, with 28 bases between. Germline V gene data show CDR1 as SEHNR and CDR2 as FQNEAQ (reference sequence). CDR3 region: CASSAKRVSGSLFAYEQYF. The CDR3 DNA reads as TGTGCCAGCAGCGCAAAAAGGGTCTCAGGGAGTCTCTTCGCCTACGAGCAGTACTTC.

J is TRBJ1-1 and V is TRBV5-5; 11 bases agree with TRBD1. V lost 0 bases and J lost 0; bases outside the gene matches: 7. The length of the CDR3 is 18 residues. CDR1 is SGHKS, CDR2 YYEKEE, per germline (reference sequence). The DNA for the CDR3 is TGTGCCAGCAGCTTGGCCGGGACAGGGGGTAGAGTGAACACTGAAGCTTTCTTT. Its translation is CASSLAGTGGRVNTEAFF.

The chain recombines TRBV6-1 with TRBJ2-7; 7 bases agree with TRBD2. This CDR3 region has 15 residues. Germline V lookup: CDR1 MNHNS, CDR2 SASEGT. The V gene end was trimmed by 3 bases and the J gene end by 7 bases; junction bases not matched to a gene: 12. The CDR3 here is CASSEAAGTTLEQYF. CDR3 in DNA: TGTGCCAGCAGTGAGGCGGCCGGGACTACCCTTGAGCAGTACTTC.

This clone was detected only once. The chain employs TRBV6-5 and TRBJ1-1; 8 bases agree with TRBD1. Trimming cost V 10 bases and J 1 base; bases outside gene matches: 2. The CDR3 loop spans 12 amino acids. Germline loops: CDR1 MNHEY, CDR2 SVGAGI. In nucleotides, the CDR3 is TGTGCCACAGGGACAGGGAACACTGAAGCTTTCTTT. This gives the protein CATGTGNTEAFF.

The genes are TRBV30 and TRBJ1-5; D is uncertain. Trimming removed 5 bases from V and 6 bases from J, with 14 bases in between. The germline V gene has CDR1 GTSNPN and CDR2 SVGIG (reference sequence). This CDR3 spans 13 amino acids. Here the CDR3 reads CAWGGSQFQPQHF. The CDR3 coding sequence is TGTGCCTGGGGAGGGTCCCAGTTTCAGCCCCAGCATTTT.

The CDR3 DNA follows: TGTGCCAGCAGTTATGGTAGCGGGAGAAGCTCCTACGAGCAGTACTTC. The encoded protein is CASSYGSGRSSYEQYF. The rearrangement links TRBV6-2 or TRBV6-3 to TRBJ2-7; TRBD2 aligns across 9 bases. The CDR3 spans 16 residues. CDR1 is MNHEY and CDR2 is SVGEGT in the germline V gene. V gave up 3 bases and J gave up 0 bases; unmatched junction bases: 6.

The chain links TRBV5-6 to TRBJ1-5; D is perhaps TRBD1 (6 bases). CDR1 is SGHDT and CDR2 is YYEEEE in the germline V gene. V was pared by 4 bases and J by 1 base, with 15 bases between. This CDR3 is built from 16 residues. CDR3 nucleotides: TGTGCCAGCAGCAGGAGGGGGGGAATAAGCAATCAGCCCCAGCATTTT. This codes for CASSRRGGISNQPQHF.

This chain uses TRBV6-6 with TRBJ1-2; 7 bases are shared with TRBD1. The junction had 10 bases not matched to a gene; V was cut back by 7 bases and J by 2 bases. This CDR3 has 15 residues. In germline, CDR1 is MNHNY, CDR2 SVGAGI (reference sequence). The CDR3 DNA reads as TGTGCCAGCACCCGGTTTGACAGGGCGAACTATGGCTACACCTTC. Amino acid sequence: CASTRFDRANYGYTF.

The V and J genes are TRBV28 and TRBJ1-5; D not certain. V gave up 3 bases and J gave up 6 bases, with 18 bases separating them. The CDR3 spans 16 residues. Looked up from germline, CDR1 is MDHEN and CDR2 is SYDVKM. CDR3 sequence reads: CASSFSRTVVGQPQHF. In DNA form, the CDR3 reads TGTGCCAGCAGTTTTTCCAGGACGGTCGTTGGTCAGCCCCAGCATTTT.

This clone appeared a single time. The J gene is TRBJ2-7, the V gene TRBV19, with TRBD1 matching 9 bases. The CDR3 contains 14 residues. Losses at the gene ends were 5 bases for V and 1 base for J; bases not matched to a gene: 3. Germline V gives CDR1 LNHDA, CDR2 SQIVND (reference sequence). DNA of the CDR3: TGTGCCAGTAGTTTAGGGACAGGGTCCTACGAGCAGTACTTC. Residues: CASSLGTGSYEQYF.

The chain couples TRBV9 to TRBJ1-1; the match to TRBD1 covers 8 bases. With V trimmed by 0 bases and J by 7 bases, 2 bases remained unmatched. The CDR3 consists of 13 residues. Germline V gene lookup returns CDR1 SGDLS and CDR2 YYNGEE. The CDR3 region has the DNA TGTGCCAGCAGCGTAGTGGGGACAGGTGAAGCTTTCTTT. This encodes CASSVVGTGEAFF.

Comment on this clone: Other nucleotide sequences from this sample produce the same CDR3. This chain links TRBV7-9 with TRBJ1-5; 9 nucleotides match TRBD1. Per the germline V gene, CDR1 is SEHNR and CDR2 is FQNEAQ (reference sequence). Unmatched junction bases numbered 1, after V lost 3 bases and J lost 4 bases. The CDR3 is made up of 14 amino acids. In DNA form, the CDR3 reads TGTGCCAGCAGCTTCGGGACAGGGAATCAGCCCCAGCATTTT. Its translation is CASSFGTGNQPQHF.

The chain recombines TRBV28 with TRBJ1-6, with D tentatively TRBD1 (6 bases). The V and J ends lost 6 bases and 10 bases respectively, with 19 bases between them. There are 15 residues in the CDR3. The germline CDR1 and CDR2 sequences are MDHEN and SYDVKM. CDR3 in amino acids: CASRGGRGQGSPLHF. DNA of the CDR3: TGTGCCAGCAGAGGGGGGCGCGGGCAAGGATCACCCCTCCACTTT. Full variable domain (outside the CDR3, taken from reference TRBV28 and TRBJ1-6): DVKVTQSSRYLVKRTGEKVFLECVQDMDHENMFWYRQDPGLGLRLIYFSYDVKMKEKGDIPEGYSVSREKKERFSLILESASTNQTSMYLCASRGGRGQGSPLHFGNGTRLTVT.

This clone has just a few counts. The chain has TRBV18 and TRBJ1-4, with 9 bases identical to TRBD1. This CDR3 spans 14 amino acids. From germline, CDR1 is KGHSH and CDR2 LQKENI. Trimming at V came to 4 bases and at J to 6 bases, leaving 3 bases not matched to a gene. CDR3 in DNA: TGTGCCAGCTCACTGGACAGGGGAGATGAAAAACTGTTTTTT. Translating gives CASSLDRGDEKLFF.

This clone was detected a few times. The rearrangement joins TRBV19 to TRBJ1-2; D possibly corresponds to TRBD1 (5 bases). Trimming left V 4 bases short and J 6 bases short, with 18 bases between. Germline CDR1 and CDR2: LNHDA and SQIVND (reference sequence). The CDR3 loop spans 15 amino acids. CDR3 sequence (DNA): TGTGCCAGTAGTACCCGAACCGGGACGGGCCATGGCTACACCTTC. It yields the protein CASSTRTGTGHGYTF.

This CDR3 is CASGGSANTEAFF. CDR3 nucleotides: TGTGCCAGCGGGGGGAGTGCGAACACTGAAGCTTTCTTT. The genes are TRBV12-3 or TRBV12-4 and TRBJ1-1; tentative D call: TRBD1 (5 bases). This CDR3 spans 13 amino acids. Trimming pared 8 bases from V and 1 base from J, leaving 11 bases between.

This clone was seen only a few times. J is TRBJ1-5 and V is TRBV7-2; TRBD1 is a possible D gene (6 bases). V lost 5 bases to trimming and J lost 7 bases, with 12 bases between them. Germline V lookup: CDR1 SGHTA, CDR2 FQGNSA. CDR3 length: 13 residues. The CDR3 bases are TGTGCCAGCAGCGAACGGGGGGGCCAGCCCCAGCATTTT. It is translated as CASSERGGQPQHF.

This chain uses TRBV7-9 with TRBJ2-7; D unresolved. The CDR3 sequence is 14 residues long. Deletions cut 0 bases from V and 7 bases from J, with 13 bases between. The germline gives CDR1 SEHNR, CDR2 FQNEAQ (reference sequence). Here the CDR3 reads CASSLAVSPGEQYF. CDR3 DNA: TGTGCCAGCAGCTTAGCGGTCAGCCCCGGGGAGCAGTACTTC.

V and J are TRBV5-1 and TRBJ2-5; 8 bases line up with TRBD1. The CDR3 is made up of 16 amino acids. With V trimmed by 0 bases and J by 4 bases, 8 bases remained unmatched. Germline CDR1 SGHRS, CDR2 YFSETQ. CDR3 loop: CASSLVQGAQVETQYF. CDR3 in DNA: TGCGCCAGCAGCTTGGTTCAGGGGGCGCAGGTAGAGACCCAGTACTTC.

The chain links TRBV5-8 to TRBJ2-7; D gene ambiguous. Per germline, CDR1 SGHTS and CDR2 YDEGEE. The CDR3 is 14 amino acids. With 1 base removed from V and 6 bases from J, the gap between germline ends came to 14 bases. CDR3 coding DNA: TGTGCCAGCAGCTTGTGGGGTGTTGGTCCCGAGCAGTACTTC. It codes for CASSLWGVGPEQYF.

The chain joins TRBV7-8 to TRBJ2-1; D is unresolved. CDR1 and CDR2 (germline): SGHVS, FQNEAQ. Trimming took 5 bases from V and 6 from J, leaving 11 bases between them. CDR3 length: 13 residues. CDR3 loop: CASSPQIANEQFF. The CDR3 DNA reads TGTGCCAGCAGCCCGCAAATTGCCAATGAGCAGTTCTTC.

In DNA, the CDR3 is TGTGCCACCAGTGATCGCGGACGGAGCACAGATACGCAGTATTTT. Protein sequence: CATSDRGRSTDTQYF. The rearrangement uses TRBV24-1 and TRBJ2-3, with D hard to call. Deletions cut 3 bases from V and 0 bases from J, with 9 bases between. The germline gives CDR1 KGHDR, CDR2 SFDVKD. This CDR3 spans 15 amino acids.

The chain combines TRBV3-1 (or the pseudogene TRBV3-2) with TRBJ2-7, with TRBD2 matching over 7 bases. The CDR3 runs 17 residues. The junction had 13 bases not matched to a gene; V was cut back by 4 bases and J by 1 base. CDR1 is LGHDT, CDR2 YNNKEL, per germline (reference sequence). This chain's CDR3 is CASSPGLWGAGSYEQYF. The CDR3 DNA reads as TGTGCCAGCAGCCCAGGGCTCTGGGGAGCGGGGTCCTACGAGCAGTACTTC.

The CDR3 region is CASSAQTGAGELFF. In nucleotides, the CDR3 is TGTGCCAGTAGTGCCCAGACAGGGGCCGGGGAGCTGTTTTTT. V gene TRBV19 combines with J gene TRBJ2-2; TRBD1 matches 8 bases. CDR3 length equals 14 residues. Germline V gene sequence: CDR1 LNHDA, CDR2 SQIVND (reference sequence). V lost 5 bases to trimming and J lost 6 bases; unmatched junction nucleotides: 5.

This clone was counted a few times. The chain combines TRBV19 with TRBJ2-7; 7 bases line up with TRBD1. This CDR3 has 15 amino acids. Trimming cost V 5 bases and J 2 bases; bases outside gene matches: 9. Germline V gene sequence: CDR1 LNHDA, CDR2 SQIVND (reference sequence). This CDR3 reads CASSGQVGRAYEQYF. The CDR3 bases are TGTGCCAGTAGTGGACAGGTGGGGCGGGCCTACGAGCAGTACTTC.

The V gene is TRBV2, the J gene TRBJ1-1; TRBD1 might be the D (5 bases). The CDR3 totals 15 residues. V gave up 3 bases and J gave up 1 base, with 12 bases separating them. The germline gives CDR1 SNHLY, CDR2 FYNNEI. The CDR3: CASSERAGWNTEAFF. CDR3 in DNA: TGTGCCAGCAGTGAGAGGGCAGGGTGGAACACTGAAGCTTTCTTT.

The chain recombines TRBV6-5 with TRBJ1-1; D remains unclear. CDR1 is MNHEY and CDR2 is SVGAGI in the germline V gene. The CDR3 is 15 amino acids. V gave up 7 bases and J gave up 0 bases, with 15 bases separating them. The CDR3 region has the DNA TGTGCCAGCACGACCTCGACGGGGATGAACACTGAAGCTTTCTTT. Amino acid sequence: CASTTSTGMNTEAFF.